The source of this T cell receptor beta chain is a study of cytomegalovirus exposure and HLA in healthy donors. Study findings and constraints: TRBV6-2, TRBV6-3 and some other V segments were excluded as indistinguishable. TCR beta chains numbering roughly 150 were designated cytomegalovirus-associated. The Asian-associated ancestry cluster reportedly had fewer N-insertions than the roughly 670-donor mean in a later analysis.

This CDR3 contains 14 residues. The V end was cut by 0 bases, the J end by 7 bases, with 13 bases between. CDR1 SGHDT and CDR2 YYEEEE come from the germline V gene. This clone was seen a handful of times. Its antigen remains unidentified. PCR employed 60 Vbeta and 13 Jbeta primers. Produced via immunoSEQ multiplex PCR; TCRdb's table is partial and in-frame only. This sample has more than 80,000 clones, with roughly 77% found just once. This chain joins TRBV5-6 and TRBJ1-1; TRBD1 is a possible D gene (6 bases). The receptor's source is a man aged 40-49 years in good health and CMV-seronegative. Sequencing used PBMCs. The CDR3: CASSLAGSGDEAFF. The CDR3 DNA follows: TGTGCCAGCAGCTTGGCTGGGTCAGGGGATGAAGCTTTCTTT.